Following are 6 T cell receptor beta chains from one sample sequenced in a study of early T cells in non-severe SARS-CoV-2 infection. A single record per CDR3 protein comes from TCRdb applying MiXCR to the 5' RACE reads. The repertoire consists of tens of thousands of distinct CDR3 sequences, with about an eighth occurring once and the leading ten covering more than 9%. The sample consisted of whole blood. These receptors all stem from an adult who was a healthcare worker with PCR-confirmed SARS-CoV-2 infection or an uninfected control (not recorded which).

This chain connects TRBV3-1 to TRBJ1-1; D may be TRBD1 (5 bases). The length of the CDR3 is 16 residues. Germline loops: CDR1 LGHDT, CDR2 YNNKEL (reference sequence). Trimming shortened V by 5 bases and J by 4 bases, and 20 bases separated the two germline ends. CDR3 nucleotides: TGTGCCAGCAGCGAGCCGGGACTCGGAAGGGGCACTGAAGCTTTCTTT. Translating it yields CASSEPGLGRGTEAFF.

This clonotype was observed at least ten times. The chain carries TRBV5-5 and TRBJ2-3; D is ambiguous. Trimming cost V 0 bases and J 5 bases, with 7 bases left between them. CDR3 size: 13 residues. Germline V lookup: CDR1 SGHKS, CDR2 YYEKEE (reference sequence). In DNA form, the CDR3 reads TGTGCCAGCAGCTTGGCAGACCGAGATACGCAGTATTTT. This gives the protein CASSLADRDTQYF.

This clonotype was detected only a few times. CDR3 sequence reads: CASSVPGEQFF. The CDR3 DNA reads as TGTGCCAGCAGTGTCCCAGGGGAGCAGTTCTTC. This sequence joins TRBV2 and TRBJ2-1, with D perhaps matching TRBD1 (5 bases). The CDR3 consists of 11 residues. Germline CDR1 is SNHLY and CDR2 is FYNNEI. Trimming shortened V by 4 bases and J by 10 bases, and 8 bases separated the two germline ends.

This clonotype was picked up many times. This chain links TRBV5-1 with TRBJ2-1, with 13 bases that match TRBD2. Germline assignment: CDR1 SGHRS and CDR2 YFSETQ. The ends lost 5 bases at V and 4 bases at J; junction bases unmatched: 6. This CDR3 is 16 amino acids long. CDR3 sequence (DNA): TGCGCCAGCAGGCGAACTAGCGGGGGGGCTTACAATGAGCAGTTCTTC. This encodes CASRRTSGGAYNEQFF. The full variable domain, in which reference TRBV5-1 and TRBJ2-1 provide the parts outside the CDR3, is KAGVTQTPRYLIKTRGQQVTLSCSPISGHRSVSWYQQTPGQGLQFLFEYFSETQRNKGNFPGRFSGRQFSNSRSEMNVSTLELGDSALYLCASRRTSGGAYNEQFFGPGTRLTVL.

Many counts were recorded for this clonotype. The CDR3 region is CASSQITGSPLHF. CDR3 DNA sequence: TGTGCCAGCAGCCAAATCACGGGATCACCCCTCCACTTT. The chain carries TRBV14 and TRBJ1-6; D call uncertain. The CDR3 has 13 amino acids. V was trimmed by 2 bases and J by 10 bases, leaving 9 bases between them. Germline CDR1 SGHDN, CDR2 FVKESK.

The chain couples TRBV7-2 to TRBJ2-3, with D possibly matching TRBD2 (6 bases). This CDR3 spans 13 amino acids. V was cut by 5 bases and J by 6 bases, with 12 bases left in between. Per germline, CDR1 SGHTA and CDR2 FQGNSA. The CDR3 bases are TGTGCCAGCAGCCCCCGGACTACGGATACGCAGTATTTT. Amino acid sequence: CASSPRTTDTQYF.